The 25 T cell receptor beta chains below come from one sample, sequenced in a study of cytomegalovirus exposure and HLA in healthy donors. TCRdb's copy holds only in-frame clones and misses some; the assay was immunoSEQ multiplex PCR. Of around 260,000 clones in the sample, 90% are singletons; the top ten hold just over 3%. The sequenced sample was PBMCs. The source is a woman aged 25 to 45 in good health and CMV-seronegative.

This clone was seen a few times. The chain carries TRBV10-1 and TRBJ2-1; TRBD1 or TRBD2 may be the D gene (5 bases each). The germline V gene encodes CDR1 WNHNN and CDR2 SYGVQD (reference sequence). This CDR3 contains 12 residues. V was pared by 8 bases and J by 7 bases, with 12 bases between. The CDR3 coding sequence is TGCGCCAGCCGGAAAGAGGGGAATGAGCAGTTCTTC. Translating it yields CASRKEGNEQFF.

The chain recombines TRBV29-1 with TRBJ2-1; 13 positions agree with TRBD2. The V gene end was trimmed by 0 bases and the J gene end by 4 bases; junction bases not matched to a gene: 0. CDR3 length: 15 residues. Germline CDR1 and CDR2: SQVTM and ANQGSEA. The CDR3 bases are TGCAGCGTTGAAGAGGGACTAGCGGGATACAATGAGCAGTTCTTC. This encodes CSVEEGLAGYNEQFF.

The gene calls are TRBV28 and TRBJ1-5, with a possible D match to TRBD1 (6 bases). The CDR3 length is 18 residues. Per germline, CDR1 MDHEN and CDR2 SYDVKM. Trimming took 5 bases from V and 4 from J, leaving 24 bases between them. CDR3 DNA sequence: TGTGCCAGCAGTCGATACCCCCCGCGGACAGTTAGGAATCAGCCCCAGCATTTT. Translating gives CASSRYPPRTVRNQPQHF.

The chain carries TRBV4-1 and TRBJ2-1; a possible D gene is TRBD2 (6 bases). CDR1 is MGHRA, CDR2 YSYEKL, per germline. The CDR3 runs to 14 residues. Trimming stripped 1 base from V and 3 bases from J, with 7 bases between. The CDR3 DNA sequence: TGCGCCAGCAGCCAAGGGCGGGACTACAATGAGCAGTTCTTC. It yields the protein CASSQGRDYNEQFF.

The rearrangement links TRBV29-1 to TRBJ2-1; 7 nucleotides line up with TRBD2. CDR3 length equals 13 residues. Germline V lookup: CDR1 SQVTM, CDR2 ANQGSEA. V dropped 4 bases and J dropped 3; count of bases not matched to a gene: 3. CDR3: CSVGTSVYNEQFF. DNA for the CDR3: TGCAGCGTTGGAACTAGCGTCTACAATGAGCAGTTCTTC.

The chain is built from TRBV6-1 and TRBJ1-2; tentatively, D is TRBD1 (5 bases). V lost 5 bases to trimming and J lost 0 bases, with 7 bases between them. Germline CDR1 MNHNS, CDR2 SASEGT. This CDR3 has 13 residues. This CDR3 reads CASSTGSNYGYTF. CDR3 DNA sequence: TGTGCCAGCAGTACAGGCTCTAACTATGGCTACACCTTC.

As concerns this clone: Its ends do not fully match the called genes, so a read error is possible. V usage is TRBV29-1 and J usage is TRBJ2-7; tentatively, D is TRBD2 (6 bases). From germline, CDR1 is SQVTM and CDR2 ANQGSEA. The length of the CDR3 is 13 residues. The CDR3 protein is CSVEGGNSGEVDF. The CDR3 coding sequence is TGCAGCGTTGAAGGGGGGAACTCCGGGGAGGTCGACTTC.

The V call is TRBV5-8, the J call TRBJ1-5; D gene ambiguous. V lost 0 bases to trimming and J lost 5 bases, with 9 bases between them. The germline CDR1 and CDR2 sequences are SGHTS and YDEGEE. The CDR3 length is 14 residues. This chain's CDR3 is CASSLEAADQPQHF. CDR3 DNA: TGTGCCAGCAGCTTGGAGGCAGCAGATCAGCCCCAGCATTTT.

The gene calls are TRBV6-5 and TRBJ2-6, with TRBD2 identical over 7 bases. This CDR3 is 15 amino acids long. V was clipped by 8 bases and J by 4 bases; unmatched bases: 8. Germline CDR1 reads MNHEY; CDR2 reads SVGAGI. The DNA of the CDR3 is TGTGCCAGCTACCTCGGGGGGTTCGGGGCCAACGTCCTGACTTTC. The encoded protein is CASYLGGFGANVLTF.

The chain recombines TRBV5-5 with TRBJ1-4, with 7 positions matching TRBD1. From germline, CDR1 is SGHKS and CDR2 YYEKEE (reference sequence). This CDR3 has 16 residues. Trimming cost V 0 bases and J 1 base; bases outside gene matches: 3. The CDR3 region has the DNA TGTGCCAGCAGCTTGGGAGGGGGCCGAACTAATGAAAAACTGTTTTTT. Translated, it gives CASSLGGGRTNEKLFF.

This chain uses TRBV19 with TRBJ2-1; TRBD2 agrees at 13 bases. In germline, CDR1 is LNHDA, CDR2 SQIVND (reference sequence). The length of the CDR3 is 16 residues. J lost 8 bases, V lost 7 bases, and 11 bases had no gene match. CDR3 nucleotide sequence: TGTGCCAGTACTAAACAAGGGACTAGCGGGATCGATGAGCAGTTCTTC. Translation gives CASTKQGTSGIDEQFF.

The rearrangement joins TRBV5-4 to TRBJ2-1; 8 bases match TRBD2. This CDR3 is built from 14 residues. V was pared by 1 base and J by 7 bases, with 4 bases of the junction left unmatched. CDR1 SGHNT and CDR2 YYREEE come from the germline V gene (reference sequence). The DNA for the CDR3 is TGTGCCAGCAGCTTGCCCGGGAGGGCGAATGAGCAGTTCTTC. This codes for CASSLPGRANEQFF.

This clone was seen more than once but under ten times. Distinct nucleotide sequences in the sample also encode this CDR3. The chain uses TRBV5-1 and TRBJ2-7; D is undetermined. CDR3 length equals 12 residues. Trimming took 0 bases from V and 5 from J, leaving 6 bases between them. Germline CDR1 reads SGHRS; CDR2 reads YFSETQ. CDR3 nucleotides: TGCGCCAGCAGCTTGGTTGGCGACGAGCAGTACTTC. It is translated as CASSLVGDEQYF.

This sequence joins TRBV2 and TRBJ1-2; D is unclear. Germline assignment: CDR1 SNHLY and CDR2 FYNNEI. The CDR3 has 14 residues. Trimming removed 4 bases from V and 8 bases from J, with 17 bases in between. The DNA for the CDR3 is TGTGCCAGCAGTGCCCTCGGGAGGCAAAGAGGCTACACCTTC. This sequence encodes CASSALGRQRGYTF.

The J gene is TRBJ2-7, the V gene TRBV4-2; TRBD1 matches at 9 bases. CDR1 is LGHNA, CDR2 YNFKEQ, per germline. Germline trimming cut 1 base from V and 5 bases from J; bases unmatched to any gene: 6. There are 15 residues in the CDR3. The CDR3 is CASSQAGTGLNEQYF. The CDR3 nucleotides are TGTGCCAGCAGCCAAGCCGGGACAGGGCTTAACGAGCAGTACTTC.

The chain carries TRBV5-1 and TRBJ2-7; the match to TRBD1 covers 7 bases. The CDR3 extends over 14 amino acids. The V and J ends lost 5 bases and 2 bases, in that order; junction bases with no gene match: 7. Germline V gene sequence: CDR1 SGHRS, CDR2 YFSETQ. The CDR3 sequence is CASRTGTATYEQYF. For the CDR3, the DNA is TGCGCCAGCAGAACCGGGACAGCCACCTACGAGCAGTACTTC.

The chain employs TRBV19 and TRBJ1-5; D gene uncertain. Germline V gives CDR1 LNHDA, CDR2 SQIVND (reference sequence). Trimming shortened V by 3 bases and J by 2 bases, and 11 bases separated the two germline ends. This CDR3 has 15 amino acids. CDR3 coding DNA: TGTGCCAGTAGTATCACGGCCTGGGGCAATCAGCCCCAGCATTTT. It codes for CASSITAWGNQPQHF.

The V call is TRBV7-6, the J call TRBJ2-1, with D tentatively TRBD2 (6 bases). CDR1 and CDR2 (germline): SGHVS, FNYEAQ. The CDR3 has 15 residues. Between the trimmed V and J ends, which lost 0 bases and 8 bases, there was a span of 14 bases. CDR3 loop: CASSLAGGSGDEQFF. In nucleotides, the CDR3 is TGTGCCAGCAGCTTAGCGGGAGGTTCAGGCGATGAGCAGTTCTTC.

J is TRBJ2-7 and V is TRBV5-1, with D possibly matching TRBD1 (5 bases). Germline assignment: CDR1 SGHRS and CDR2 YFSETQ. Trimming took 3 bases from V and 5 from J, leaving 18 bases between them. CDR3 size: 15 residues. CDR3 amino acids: CASSSKGAAYDEQYF. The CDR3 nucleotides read TGCGCCAGCAGCTCCAAAGGGGCGGCTTACGACGAGCAGTACTTC.

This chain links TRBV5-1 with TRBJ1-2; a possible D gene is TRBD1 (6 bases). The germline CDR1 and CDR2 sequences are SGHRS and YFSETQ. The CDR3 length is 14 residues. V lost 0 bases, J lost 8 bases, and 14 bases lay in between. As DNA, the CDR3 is TGCGCCAGCAGCTTGGAACGGGGGCAAGGGGGCTACACCTTC. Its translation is CASSLERGQGGYTF.

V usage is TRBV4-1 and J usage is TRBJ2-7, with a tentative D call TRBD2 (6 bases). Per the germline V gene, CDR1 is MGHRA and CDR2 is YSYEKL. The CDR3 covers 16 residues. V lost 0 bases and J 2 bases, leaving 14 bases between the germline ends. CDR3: CASSQDLGGMTYEQYF. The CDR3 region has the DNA TGCGCCAGCAGCCAAGATCTCGGCGGGATGACCTACGAGCAGTACTTC.

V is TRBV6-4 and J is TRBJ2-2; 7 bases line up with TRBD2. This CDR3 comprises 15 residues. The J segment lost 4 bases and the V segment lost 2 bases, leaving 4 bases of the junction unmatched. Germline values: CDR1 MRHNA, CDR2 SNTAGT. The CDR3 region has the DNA TGTGCCAGCAGTGACGACGCGGGAGCCACCGGGGAGCTGTTTTTT. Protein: CASSDDAGATGELFF.

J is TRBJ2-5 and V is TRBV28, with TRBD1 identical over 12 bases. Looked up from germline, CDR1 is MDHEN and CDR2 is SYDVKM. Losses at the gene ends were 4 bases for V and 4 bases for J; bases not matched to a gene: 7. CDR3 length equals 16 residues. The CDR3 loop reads CASSSPGQGARETQYF. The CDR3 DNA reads TGTGCCAGCAGTTCCCCGGGACAGGGGGCGCGAGAGACCCAGTACTTC.

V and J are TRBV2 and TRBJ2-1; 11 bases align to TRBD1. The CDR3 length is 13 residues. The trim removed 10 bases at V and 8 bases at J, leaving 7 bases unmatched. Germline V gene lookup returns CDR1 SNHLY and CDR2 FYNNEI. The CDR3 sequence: CATRDRGSYEQFF. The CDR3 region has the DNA TGTGCCACCCGGGACAGGGGGAGCTATGAGCAGTTCTTC. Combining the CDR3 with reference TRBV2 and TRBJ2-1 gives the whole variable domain EPEVTQTPSHQVTQMGQEVILRCVPISNHLYFYWYRQILGQKVEFLVSFYNNEISEKSEIFDDQFSVERPDGSNFTLKIRSTKLEDSAMYFCATRDRGSYEQFFGPGTRLTVL.

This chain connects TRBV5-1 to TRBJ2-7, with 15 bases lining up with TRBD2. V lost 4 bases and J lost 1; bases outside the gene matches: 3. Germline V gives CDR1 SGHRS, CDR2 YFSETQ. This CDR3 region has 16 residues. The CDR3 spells CASSPGLAGGSYEQYF. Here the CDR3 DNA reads TGCGCCAGCAGCCCGGGACTAGCGGGAGGTTCCTACGAGCAGTACTTC.